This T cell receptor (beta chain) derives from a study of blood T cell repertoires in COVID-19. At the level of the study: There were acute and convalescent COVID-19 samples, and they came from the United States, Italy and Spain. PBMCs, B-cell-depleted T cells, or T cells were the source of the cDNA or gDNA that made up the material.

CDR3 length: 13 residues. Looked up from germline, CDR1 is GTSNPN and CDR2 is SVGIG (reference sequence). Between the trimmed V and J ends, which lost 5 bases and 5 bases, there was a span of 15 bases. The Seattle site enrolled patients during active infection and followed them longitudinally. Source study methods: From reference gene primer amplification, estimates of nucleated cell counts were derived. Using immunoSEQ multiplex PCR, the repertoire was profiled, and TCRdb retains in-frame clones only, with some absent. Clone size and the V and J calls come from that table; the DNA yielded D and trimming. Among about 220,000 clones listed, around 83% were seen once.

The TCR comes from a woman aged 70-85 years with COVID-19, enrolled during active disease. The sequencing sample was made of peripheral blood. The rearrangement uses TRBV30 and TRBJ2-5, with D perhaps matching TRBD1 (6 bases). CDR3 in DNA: TGTGCCTGGGCGCCACAGGGCCCCGAGACCCAGTACTTC. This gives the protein CAWAPQGPETQYF.